This T cell receptor beta chain was documented in a study of Tregs in tolerant kidney transplant recipients (dated by TCRdb to between 2018 and 2021). Context from the whole study: The transplants used related donors with nonmyeloablative bone marrow transplantation, and mixed chimerism in the human trials was transient. Before combined kidney and bone marrow transplantation, this study identified donor-specific regulatory T cells using TCRbeta sequencing and then followed those same cells after transplant. What the work shows at the level of the full study, not this receptor alone: Because only a small number of patients were included, the study had limitations, and the results will need to be validated in larger populations as well as under other immunosuppression protocols. Although technical replication error seemed to be minimal, the question of biological reproducibility was not addressed directly. Expanding Tregs with activated donor B cells appeared to identify the most biologically relevant and donor-specific TCRbeta repertoire. Donor-specific Treg expansion exceeded global Treg expansion in tolerant patients, suggesting antigen-driven rather than nonspecific expansion. For some patients, the PCR primers changed as time went on, which meant samples from those patients could not be compared with one another at the nucleotide level.

This clone was seen just once. What antigen it recognizes has not been identified. The input lacks base qualities; no much larger clone sits a single base away. Genomic DNA was extracted from sorted cells with the QIAGEN DNeasy Blood and Tissue Kit for TCRbeta CDR3 sequencing. High-throughput TCRbeta CDR3 sequencing, including PCR amplification with bias correction and internal controls, was performed commercially through immunoSEQ. The authors' pipeline ran thus. Unique productive TCRbeta sequences were defined by CDR3 nucleotide sequence where primers matched, otherwise by CDR3 amino acid sequence with Vbeta and Jbeta genes. As a correction for sorting error, sequences shared between sorted populations at a frequency ratio of 2:1 or less were discarded, and the remaining shared sequences were assigned to the higher population. A sequence was defined as donor-reactive if the sequence was expanded at least 5-fold in CFSE-low cells compared with unstimulated cells and had a frequency of at least 0.01% in CFSE-low cells. Jensen-Shannon divergence calculated on the top 100 TCRbeta sequences ranked by frequency was used to measure repertoire divergence. For samples with multiple sequencing runs, sorting error was corrected separately for each run before the runs were pooled. TCRdb re-hosts the immuneACCESS table, in-frame sequences only. Its copies lack some clones; in the studies checked, an unresolved V gene accounts for under half of them, and the cause for the rest is not known. The V and J calls and the clone size are those of that table, but D and trimming were determined from the DNA. Counted in this sample were 90,000 to 120,000 clones; around 90% of them appeared once. 0.34% of the sample rests with the top ten.

Its CDR3 holds 16 amino acids, cysteine through phenylalanine. The kept DNA is CDR3 alone, 48 bases in frame from the first base. At the junction V is shortened by 3 bases and J by 1 base, with 13 bases in between. CDR1 and CDR2 are read off the germline V gene as MNHNS and SASEGT. According to the study, the label for this sample's time point signals: blood sample drawn before combined kidney and bone marrow transplant. Thawed PBMCs were FACS-sorted into unstimulated Tregs (CD4+CD25+CD127-), CD4+ non-Tregs (CD4+CD25-), CD4 cells and CD8 cells. The patients were several recipients of combined kidney and bone marrow transplants from the ITN036ST trial, and samples were available only from these trial subjects. Healthy control blood was processed to PBMCs by Ficoll density gradient and cryopreserved, and patient PBMCs were collected before and after transplant.

The sequencing here drew on CD4+ T cells from blood, taken before the transplant. This sequence originates from a human donor who received a combined kidney and bone marrow transplant. The V and J segments used are TRBV6-1 and TRBJ1-5; perhaps TRBD1 is the D gene, with 6 bases matching. At the DNA level, the sequence is TGTGCCAGCAGTGACACAGGGTTAGGGAGCAATCAGCCCCAGCATTTT. This encodes CASSDTGLGSNQPQHF.